This TCR beta chain was observed in a study of cytomegalovirus exposure and HLA in healthy donors. Study-level findings and limits: Usually a TCR sequence was rare, but some public TCRs were found in many donors. When analyzed later, the rates of TCR association showed variation by HLA locus, with DRB1 the most and HLA-C the fewest.

Of note for this clone: Its matching antigen is unknown.

In the PCR, 60 Vbeta and 13 Jbeta primers were used. The data were produced by immunoSEQ multiplex PCR, yet TCRdb's version contains in-frame clones alone and is incomplete. The clone table shows 100,000 to 150,000 clones, with the ten largest holding 1.7%. The CDR3 has 17 residues. V shed 6 bases and J 1 base; nucleotides not matched to a gene: 10. The germline V gene has CDR1 MRHNA and CDR2 SNTAGT. The specimen was PBMCs. The sequence was obtained from a man aged 18 to 30 in good health and CMV-seronegative. This chain uses TRBV6-4 with TRBJ2-2; 8 bases are a match to TRBD2. The CDR3 loop is CASRPGVGGENTGELFF. The CDR3 DNA reads TGTGCCAGCAGACCCGGAGTCGGGGGGGAGAACACCGGGGAGCTGTTTTTT.